Listed below are T cell receptor beta chains from one sample, sequenced in a study of Ad26.COV2.S vaccination and SARS-CoV-2 variants. Clones were read by immunoSEQ multiplex PCR, and TCRdb kept only the in-frame ones, dropping some. There are around 450,000 clones in the sample; around 87% occur only once, and about 3.5% lies in the top ten. Sample: peripheral blood, taken in a trial of Ad26.COV2.S vaccine versus placebo. The source of these receptors is a person aged 18-65 years who received the Ad26.COV2.S COVID-19 vaccine or a placebo. Each CDR3 is given with its conserved first and last residue.

v_gene	j_gene	CDR3aa
TRBV29-1	TRBJ2-2	CSVGTGTNTGELFF
TRBV29-1	TRBJ1-4	CSVEERSSTNEKLFF
TRBV6-2/TRBV6-3	TRBJ2-7	CASSGRDRFSYEQYF
TRBV12-3/TRBV12-4	TRBJ2-2	CASSWDNTGELFF
TRBV10-3	TRBJ2-2	CAISEGQTGELFF
TRBV5-1	TRBJ1-1	CASSRQGNTEAFF
TRBV2	TRBJ2-5	CASSPGAQETQYF
TRBV7-2	TRBJ1-5	CASSWTGDQPQHF
TRBV5-1	TRBJ1-2	CASSFSVRDRGFGYTF
TRBV19	TRBJ2-7	CASSWDGTYEQYF
TRBV30	TRBJ1-5	CAWSGDLLMPQHF
TRBV7-9	TRBJ2-1	CASSLVAFPNNEQFF
TRBV19	TRBJ1-1	CASFRGLNTEAFF
TRBV20-1	TRBJ2-5	CSAQLQETQYF
TRBV7-8	TRBJ2-5	CASSGLGNGTYQETQYF
TRBV6-4	TRBJ2-3	CASSPLAGGLDTQYF